Listed here are 27 T cell receptor beta chains from one sample, sequenced in a study of shared clonotypes between healthy human individuals (dated by TCRdb to the early 2020s). Library generation was performed with the immunoSEQ multiplex PCR assay. As stored in TCRdb, this immuneACCESS dataset retains in-frame rearrangements with V and J assigned. A fraction of the clones does not appear; measured against another copy, unresolved V genes explain less than half of the discrepancy, and the remainder lacks a known reason. The sample table lists 100,000 to 120,000 clones, more than 65% of them with a count of one. The ten largest clones represent around 25% of the sample. The sample was memory CD8+ T cells sorted from blood. What the cell subset or site label conveys for this sample: CD45RO+ cells pooled with CCR7-negative TemRA cells. The receptor source for this set is a woman aged 25 to 39 in good health.

The V gene is TRBV7-2, the J gene TRBJ1-2, with 9 bases aligning to TRBD1. The CDR3 spans 19 residues. The germline gives CDR1 SGHTA, CDR2 FQGNSA. V was clipped by 5 bases and J by 2 bases; unmatched bases: 18. The CDR3 sequence: CASSPGTGRLTGGNYGYTF. Written as DNA, the CDR3 is TGTGCCAGCAGCCCGGGGACGGGACGTCTAACAGGGGGCAACTATGGCTACACCTTC.

This clone was counted many times. The gene calls are TRBV18 and TRBJ1-1; no clear D gene. Trimming took 6 bases from V and 3 from J, leaving 8 bases between them. This CDR3 is 12 amino acids long. In germline, CDR1 is KGHSH, CDR2 LQKENI. The CDR3 DNA is TGTGCCAGCTCTGCCCTGTACACTGAAGCTTTCTTT. This codes for CASSALYTEAFF.

This clone was seen once. V usage is TRBV5-6 and J usage is TRBJ2-5; D may match TRBD1 or TRBD2 (6 bases each). V was pared by 4 bases and J by 5 bases, with 15 bases between. Germline CDR1 reads SGHDT; CDR2 reads YYEEEE. This CDR3 region has 14 residues. The chain's CDR3 is CASSGGTPSETQYF. The CDR3 DNA sequence: TGTGCCAGCAGCGGAGGGACACCTTCCGAGACCCAGTACTTC.

The genes are TRBV11-2 and TRBJ1-2; a possible D gene is TRBD1 (5 bases). Germline CDR1 is SGHAT and CDR2 is FQNNGV. Trimming left V 8 bases short and J 0 bases short, with 22 bases between. The CDR3 has 17 residues. CDR3 region: CASAGFTPPGSNYGYTF. In DNA, the CDR3 is TGTGCCAGCGCAGGGTTTACCCCTCCGGGGTCTAACTATGGCTACACCTTC.

This chain joins TRBV30 and TRBJ2-1, with no clear D. This CDR3 has 15 amino acids. Trimming cost V 4 bases and J 5 bases, with 18 bases left between them. CDR1 is GTSNPN and CDR2 is SVGIG in the germline V gene (reference sequence). CDR3 DNA sequence: TGTGCCTGGATGGGCAGACTCTTTTGGGACAATGAGCAGTTCTTC. Its protein is CAWMGRLFWDNEQFF.

There are many counts of this clone. The chain joins TRBV19 to TRBJ2-5; D gene uncertain. The better agreement between TRBJ2-7 and the DNA end casts doubt on the J call. The CDR3 sequence is 14 residues long. CDR1 and CDR2 from the germline V gene are LNHDA and SQIVND (reference sequence). The CDR3 loop reads CASSPWSAYYEQYF. The CDR3 region has the DNA TGTGCCAGTAGCCCGTGGTCAGCGTACTACGAGCAGTACTTC.

CDR3 nucleotide sequence: TGCGCCAGCAGCCACAAGACCGGGACAGGGGGCGGTGAAAAACTGTTTTTT. Its translation is CASSHKTGTGGGEKLFF. The chain couples TRBV4-1 to TRBJ1-4, with TRBD1 matching 12 bases. Germline assignment: CDR1 MGHRA and CDR2 YSYEKL. The CDR3 spans 17 residues. J gave up 7 bases and V 3 bases, and 9 bases lay outside the gene matches.

The genes are TRBV7-2 and TRBJ2-1; the D gene is possibly TRBD2 (6 bases). Germline V lookup: CDR1 SGHTA, CDR2 FQGNSA. The germline V and J ends were trimmed by 3 bases and 6 bases, with 21 bases remaining between them. The CDR3 is made up of 17 amino acids. Here the CDR3 reads CASSFAGTGVGANEQFF. The CDR3 DNA reads as TGTGCCAGCAGCTTCGCAGGGACGGGGGTAGGGGCCAATGAGCAGTTCTTC.

V usage is TRBV9 and J usage is TRBJ2-2; 11 bases map to TRBD2. Per germline, CDR1 SGDLS and CDR2 YYNGEE. V dropped 0 bases and J dropped 6; count of bases not matched to a gene: 10. The CDR3 consists of 18 residues. DNA for the CDR3: TGTGCCAGCAGCGTAGTTAGCGGGAGGGATATAAACGCCGGGGAGCTGTTTTTT. Translating it yields CASSVVSGRDINAGELFF.

This clone was seen once. The genes are TRBV30 and TRBJ1-5, with 7 bases matching TRBD1. Trimming cost V 3 bases and J 7 bases; bases outside gene matches: 9. Germline-derived CDR1 and CDR2 are GTSNPN and SVGIG (reference sequence). The CDR3 runs 14 residues. This CDR3 is CAWSLTGRHQPQHF. The CDR3 DNA follows: TGTGCCTGGAGCCTGACAGGGAGGCACCAGCCCCAGCATTTT.

The CDR3 DNA reads TGTGCCAGCAGCTTAGGCCGGGGGGCTGAAAAACTGTTTTTT. It encodes CASSLGRGAEKLFF. J is TRBJ1-4 and V is TRBV5-4; possible D gene TRBD1, 6 bases. Germline V CDR1 and CDR2: SGHNT, YYREEE (reference sequence). The V and J ends lost 2 bases and 7 bases respectively, with 12 bases between them. This CDR3 is 14 amino acids long.

This clone appeared a single time. This chain links TRBV6-1 with TRBJ1-4, with 9 bases fitting TRBD1. Germline assignment: CDR1 MNHNS and CDR2 SASEGT. Trimming at V came to 3 bases and at J to 11 bases, leaving 4 bases not matched to a gene. This CDR3 contains 13 residues. CDR3 nucleotides: TGTGCCAGCAGTGAGGGACAGGGAGGGAAACTGTTTTTT. This gives the protein CASSEGQGGKLFF.

The chain combines TRBV25-1 with TRBJ2-5; 12 bases map to TRBD2. The CDR3 is 16 amino acids. The germline CDR1 and CDR2 sequences are MGHDK and SYGVNS. V trimming: 4 bases; J trimming: 3 bases; junction bases outside the gene matches: 6. The CDR3 is CASSASGRVGEETQYF. In DNA, the CDR3 is TGTGCCAGCAGTGCTAGCGGGAGGGTGGGTGAAGAGACCCAGTACTTC.

The chain recombines TRBV6-4 with TRBJ2-1; 7 nucleotides match TRBD1. The CDR3 is made up of 16 amino acids. V gave up 2 bases and J gave up 7 bases; unmatched junction bases: 11. The germline gives CDR1 MRHNA, CDR2 SNTAGT. CDR3 residues: CASSDGDPGQPNEQFF. The CDR3 DNA is TGTGCCAGCAGTGACGGGGACCCGGGACAGCCTAATGAGCAGTTCTTC.

This clone was seen a handful of times. This chain links TRBV21-1 with TRBJ2-5; the D call TRBD2 from the table was never checked on the DNA. TRBV21-1 is termed a pseudogene. The CDR3 runs to 16 residues. The CDR3 sequence: CASSNRREGQRETQYF. The DNA for the CDR3 is TGTGCCAGCAGCAATCGACGGGAGGGCCAACGGGAGACCCAGTACTTC.

The chain recombines TRBV15 with TRBJ2-3; 8 positions agree with TRBD1. The CDR3 consists of 15 residues. Trimming cost V 6 bases and J 4 bases; bases outside gene matches: 9. The germline V gene encodes CDR1 LNHNV and CDR2 YYDKDF (reference sequence). The chain's CDR3 is CATSYGQGGSDTQYF. The CDR3 DNA reads as TGTGCCACCAGTTACGGACAGGGAGGCTCAGATACGCAGTATTTT.

This chain connects TRBV4-1 to TRBJ2-1; 10 bases line up with TRBD2. V trimming: 9 bases; J trimming: 5 bases; junction bases outside the gene matches: 13. This CDR3 has 16 amino acids. CDR1 is MGHRA and CDR2 is YSYEKL in the germline V gene. The DNA of the CDR3 is TGCGCCAGTTCGCAACCTAGCGGGAGTGTCGACAATGAGCAGTTCTTC. The encoded protein is CASSQPSGSVDNEQFF.

This clone turned up a few times. A far more abundant clone sits one base away, making this likely a read error. This sample includes further DNA sequences coding for the same CDR3. The V and J genes are TRBV19 and TRBJ1-5; TRBD1 might be the D (6 bases). The germline gives CDR1 LNHDA, CDR2 SQIVND (reference sequence). The CDR3 contains 15 residues. V was shortened by 2 bases and J by 1 base, with 9 bases between the two germline ends. In DNA form, the CDR3 reads TGTGCCAGTAGTATATGGGGGACAAGCAATCAGCCCCAGCATTTT. Protein sequence: CASSIWGTSNQPQHF.

In regard to this clone: One base away lies a much larger clone, so this may be a sequencing read error. The rearrangement uses TRBV6-4 and TRBJ2-7, with 8 bases identical to TRBD1. Germline V lookup: CDR1 MRHNA, CDR2 SNTAGT. This CDR3 region has 13 residues. Trimming took 3 bases from V and 2 from J; bases not matched to a gene: 0. CDR3 sequence (DNA): TGTGCCAGCAGTGAGGGACAGGCCTACGAGCAGTACTTC. Amino acids: CASSEGQAYEQYF.

This clone was seen a handful of times. The rearrangement uses TRBV28 and TRBJ1-4; weak D call: TRBD1 (6 bases). V dropped 8 bases and J dropped 0 bases, with 16 bases sitting between them. Germline assignment: CDR1 MDHEN and CDR2 SYDVKM. The CDR3 is 16 residues long. The CDR3 DNA sequence: TGTGCCAGCCGGGACAATGGTTTAACAACTAATGAAAAACTGTTTTTT. This gives the protein CASRDNGLTTNEKLFF. Supplemented by reference TRBV28 and TRBJ1-4, the full variable domain reads DVKVTQSSRYLVKRTGEKVFLECVQDMDHENMFWYRQDPGLGLRLIYFSYDVKMKEKGDIPEGYSVSREKKERFSLILESASTNQTSMYLCASRDNGLTTNEKLFFGSGTQLSVL.

The chain is built from TRBV2 and TRBJ2-1; 14 bases are shared with TRBD2. The CDR3 is 15 amino acids. The V gene end was trimmed by 6 bases and the J gene end by 10 bases; junction bases not matched to a gene: 8. CDR1 and CDR2 from the germline V gene are SNHLY and FYNNEI. The CDR3 bases are TGTGCCAGCAGAAAGGGACTAGCGGGAGACCTGGAGCAGTTCTTC. Translating gives CASRKGLAGDLEQFF.

In this sample, this clone turned up many times. The chain links TRBV19 to TRBJ2-1; 9 nucleotides line up with TRBD2. Looked up from germline, CDR1 is LNHDA and CDR2 is SQIVND (reference sequence). With 3 bases clipped from V and 9 bases from J, the junction kept 6 bases outside the gene matches. CDR3 length equals 14 residues. The CDR3 spells CASSIIAGEIEQFF. As DNA, the CDR3 is TGTGCCAGTAGTATTATAGCGGGAGAAATTGAGCAGTTCTTC.

This clone came up a few times. The rearrangement joins TRBV6-1 to TRBJ1-1, with D possibly matching TRBD1 (6 bases). Trimming cost V 5 bases and J 11 bases, with 21 bases left between them. CDR1 is MNHNS and CDR2 is SASEGT in the germline V gene. The CDR3 is made up of 14 amino acids. In nucleotides, the CDR3 is TGTGCCAGCAGTTTGGGACACCCCGGAGATGGGGCTTTCTTT. This encodes CASSLGHPGDGAFF.

The chain is built from TRBV6-6 and TRBJ1-5; maybe TRBD1 (6 bases). Germline V gene sequence: CDR1 MNHNY, CDR2 SVGAGI (reference sequence). Trimming took off 6 bases at V and 5 bases at J, with 14 bases between the two ends. The CDR3 loop spans 14 amino acids. CDR3 bases: TGTGCCAGCAGCCCAGACAGGAACTATCAGCCCCAGCATTTT. Protein: CASSPDRNYQPQHF.

The chain combines TRBV10-2 with TRBJ1-1, with 8 nucleotides matching TRBD1. CDR1 and CDR2 (germline): WSHSY, SAAADI. The V and J ends lost 7 bases and 1 base, in that order; junction bases with no gene match: 8. The CDR3 is 15 amino acids. The CDR3 DNA sequence: TGCGCCAGCACCATGACAGGACAGGGGAACACTGAAGCTTTCTTT. Protein: CASTMTGQGNTEAFF.

This chain uses TRBV15 with TRBJ2-1, with unresolved D. The CDR3 length is 15 residues. Trimming pared 1 base from V and 6 bases from J, leaving 13 bases between. From germline, CDR1 is LNHNV and CDR2 YYDKDF (reference sequence). CDR3 DNA sequence: TGTGCCACCAGCAGAGGACCTTCCCCGTCCAATGAGCAGTTCTTC. This translates into CATSRGPSPSNEQFF.

V and J are TRBV11-2 and TRBJ2-2; TRBD2 agrees at 8 bases. The ends lost 7 bases at V and 6 bases at J; junction bases unmatched: 10. This CDR3 has 15 amino acids. Germline CDR1 reads SGHAT; CDR2 reads FQNNGV. Here the CDR3 reads CASTDREGPAGELFF. CDR3 coding DNA: TGTGCCAGCACTGATCGGGAGGGCCCTGCCGGGGAGCTGTTTTTT.